This T cell receptor (beta chain) was observed in a study of CXCR3-negative and CXCR3-positive naive CD8 T cells. Study context: Each library gave roughly 1.4 +/- 0.3 million of about 140 million TRB reads. Findings and limits, study-wide: In CXCR3-positive naive cells, the TRB CDR3s were more hydrophobic than in CXCR3-negative naive cells. Both naive subsets had comparably high diversity; memory CD8+ cells much lower. The TRBV-TRBJ usage of naive CXCR3-negative and CXCR3-positive cells was similar, but that of memory cells differed.

By phenotype, naive CD8+ T cells were CD45RO-CCR7+CD27+CD95-. Through 5' RACE with UMI labels, the TRB cDNA libraries were prepared. Following a re-call of the 5' RACE reads, TCRdb has one entry per CDR3 protein and lacks DNA. The sample holds some 140,000 distinct CDR3 sequences. The CDR3 runs 15 residues. Per germline, CDR1 MGHDK and CDR2 SYGVNS. Of note for this clonotype: Its antigen is unidentified.

This sequence was found in a human donor in good health. Some clones in this sample may be carry-over from other donors' samples. The chain has TRBV25-1 and TRBJ1-2; without DNA, the TCRdb call of TRBD1 cannot be checked. The sequenced material came from naive CXCR3+ CD8+ T cells from blood. Described subset: CD45RO-CCR7+CD27+CD95- naive CD8+ T cells expressing CXCR3 (TNR3+). The CDR3 here is CASSELGDSFYGYTF.